This entry describes one TCR beta chain. This specimen comes from a study of T cell responses to AZD1222 COVID-19 vaccine. Germline V gives CDR1 SGHRS, CDR2 YFSETQ. The CDR3 consists of 14 residues. Losses at the gene ends were 4 bases for V and 0 bases for J; bases not matched to a gene: 3. Sequenced by immunoSEQ multiplex PCR; TCRdb stores in-frame clones only, minus some. The table includes 100,000 to 150,000 clones, around 94% detected once. The chain joins TRBV5-1 to TRBJ1-2; TRBD1 agrees at 7 bases. The specimen comprised peripheral blood, sampled on day 0 of AZD1222 vaccination. The TCR sequence derives from an adult in good health. This chain's CDR3 is CASSTGTANYGYTF. The CDR3 DNA follows: TGCGCCAGCAGCACAGGGACAGCTAACTATGGCTACACCTTC.